Below, 20 T cell receptor beta chains from the same sample are listed, as sequenced in a study of CD8 T cells in Susac syndrome. RNA in amounts of roughly 0.5 to 1 ug was reverse transcribed with random hexamers. TCRdb re-derived calls from the immunoSEQ multiplex PCR reads in MiXCR, one entry per CDR3 protein. The table shows approximately 110,000 distinct CDR3 sequences, with around 97% occurring only once. Specimen: CD4+ T cells from PBMCs. Every receptor here comes from a human donor in good health.

This clonotype was found once. The chain employs TRBV5-6 and TRBJ2-7; perhaps TRBD2 as D (6 bases). Germline loops: CDR1 SGHDT, CDR2 YYEEEE. Trimming left V 0 bases short and J 0 bases short, with 13 bases between. This CDR3 spans 16 amino acids. The chain's CDR3 is CASSLEVTRSSYEQYF. CDR3 nucleotides: TGTGCCAGCAGCTTGGAGGTGACTAGGAGCTCCTACGAGCAGTACTTC.

The rearrangement uses TRBV29-1 and TRBJ2-3; D may match TRBD1 or TRBD2 (5 bases each). Germline V gives CDR1 SQVTM, CDR2 ANQGSEA. V was pared by 3 bases and J by 5 bases, with 9 bases between. This CDR3 contains 12 residues. The CDR3 loop reads CSVDRDRDTQYF. CDR3 DNA sequence: TGCAGCGTTGATAGGGACCGAGATACGCAGTATTTT.

As DNA, the CDR3 is TGCGCCAGTAGACAGGGAGTTAGTGCGGAGACCCAGTACTTC. Its translation is CASRQGVSAETQYF. The rearrangement uses TRBV23-1 and TRBJ2-5; 7 bases line up with TRBD1. TRBV23-1 is an ORF, with its function uncertain. The V and J ends lost 9 bases and 5 bases, in that order; junction bases with no gene match: 12. This CDR3 has 14 residues.

This clonotype appeared a single time. The chain is built from TRBV2 and TRBJ2-5; TRBD2 is a possible D gene (5 bases). Trimming took off 4 bases at V and 3 bases at J, with 18 bases between the two ends. The CDR3 totals 16 residues. Germline CDR1 is SNHLY and CDR2 is FYNNEI. The CDR3 region is CASSGMKGLYEETQYF. CDR3 nucleotides: TGTGCCAGCAGTGGGATGAAAGGACTGTACGAAGAGACCCAGTACTTC.

The V and J genes are TRBV9 and TRBJ2-5, with D perhaps assigned TRBD1 or TRBD2 (6 bases each). The V gene lost 0 bases and the J gene lost 5 bases, with 14 bases spanning the gap. The CDR3 extends over 15 amino acids. The germline V gene has CDR1 SGDLS and CDR2 YYNGEE. Here the CDR3 reads CASSVVGGPSETQYF. The DNA of the CDR3 is TGTGCCAGCAGCGTAGTGGGGGGCCCCTCGGAGACCCAGTACTTC. The full variable domain, its missing parts supplied by reference TRBV9 and TRBJ2-5, is DSGVTQTPKHLITATGQRVTLRCSPRSGDLSVYWYQQSLDQGLQFLIQYYNGEERAKGNILERFSAQQFPDLHSELNLSSLELGDSALYFCASSVVGGPSETQYFGPGTRLLVL.

J is TRBJ2-7 and V is TRBV2; 10 nucleotides line up with TRBD1. V lost 8 bases, J lost 3 bases, and 10 bases stayed unmatched. The CDR3 runs 15 residues. Germline V lookup: CDR1 SNHLY, CDR2 FYNNEI. The chain's CDR3 is CASQGDRGTFYEQYF. The CDR3 DNA is TGTGCCAGCCAGGGGGACAGGGGAACCTTCTACGAGCAGTACTTC.

CDR3 DNA sequence: TGTGCCAGCAGCTTAGGTCCTAGCGCAGATACGCAGTATTTT. Its protein product is CASSLGPSADTQYF. J is TRBJ2-3 and V is TRBV11-2, with D perhaps matching TRBD2 (6 bases). CDR1 is SGHAT, CDR2 FQNNGV, per germline. This CDR3 is 14 amino acids long. V lost 1 base and J 4 bases, leaving 9 bases between the germline ends.

This clonotype appeared a single time. This chain connects TRBV5-6 to TRBJ2-7; a possible D gene is TRBD2 (5 bases). Germline-derived CDR1 and CDR2 are SGHDT and YYEEEE. The CDR3 is made up of 15 amino acids. Trimming removed 5 bases from V and 1 base from J, with 16 bases in between. DNA of the CDR3: TGTGCCAGCAGGCAGAGGAGGCCGCGGTCCTACGAGCAGTACTTC. The encoded protein is CASRQRRPRSYEQYF.

V gene TRBV12-3 or TRBV12-4 combines with J gene TRBJ2-2; D gene ambiguous. The CDR3 totals 19 residues. V was shortened by 1 base and J by 4 bases, with 22 bases between the two germline ends. The CDR3 region is CASSLEGVDSWASTGELFF. DNA for the CDR3: TGTGCCAGCAGTTTAGAAGGCGTCGACTCATGGGCCAGCACCGGGGAGCTGTTTTTT.

The chain links TRBV4-1 to TRBJ1-1, with D possibly matching TRBD1 (6 bases). In germline, CDR1 is MGHRA, CDR2 YSYEKL. The CDR3 loop spans 14 amino acids. V was shortened by 3 bases and J by 4 bases, with 12 bases between the two germline ends. CDR3 nucleotide sequence: TGCGCCAGCAGCCAGGCAGGGGTTCGCACTGAAGCTTTCTTT. Its translation: CASSQAGVRTEAFF.

The chain uses TRBV6-1 and TRBJ1-1; TRBD1 aligns across 7 bases. Germline CDR1 MNHNS, CDR2 SASEGT. J was trimmed by 0 bases and V by 5 bases; bases with no gene match: 6. This CDR3 has 15 residues. The CDR3 DNA is TGTGCCAGCAGTAAGCAGGGGGGCATGAACACTGAAGCTTTCTTT. This gives the protein CASSKQGGMNTEAFF.

V gene TRBV25-1 combines with J gene TRBJ1-1; D ambiguous. The CDR3 is 13 residues long. V lost 8 bases to trimming and J lost 13 bases, with 23 bases between them. Germline loops: CDR1 MGHDK, CDR2 SYGVNS. CDR3 coding DNA: TGTGCCAGCTTCTCTTTGTCTGGACTGAAGCTTTTCTTT. It encodes CASFSLSGLKLFF.

The chain combines TRBV29-1 with TRBJ1-6; D not certain. V lost 8 bases to trimming and J lost 8 bases, with 7 bases between them. CDR3 size: 10 residues. Germline loops: CDR1 SQVTM, CDR2 ANQGSEA. The CDR3 coding sequence is TGCAGCATCCGTCATTCACCCCTCCACTTT. Translated: CSIRHSPLHF.

V is TRBV5-1 and J is TRBJ1-2; 8 bases map to TRBD1. The germline CDR1 and CDR2 sequences are SGHRS and YFSETQ. V dropped 5 bases and J dropped 6; count of bases not matched to a gene: 9. This CDR3 is 14 amino acids long. CDR3 DNA: TGCGCCAGCAGACTATCGACAGGGGTAGATGGCTACACCTTC. This sequence encodes CASRLSTGVDGYTF.

The chain uses TRBV7-2 and TRBJ1-5, with D unresolved. This CDR3 contains 14 residues. The germline gives CDR1 SGHTA, CDR2 FQGNSA. V was clipped by 8 bases and J by 3 bases, with 14 bases between them. The CDR3 spells CASARDGNNQPQHF. The CDR3 region has the DNA TGTGCCAGCGCAAGAGACGGGAACAATCAGCCCCAGCATTTT.

The genes are TRBV7-9 and TRBJ2-3; D is unresolved. This CDR3 is built from 16 residues. The V end lost 5 bases, the J end lost 3 bases, and 18 bases lay between the germline ends. The germline CDR1 and CDR2 sequences are SEHNR and FQNEAQ (reference sequence). CDR3: CASSGLGWGITDTQYF. The CDR3 DNA reads as TGTGCCAGCAGCGGCCTGGGATGGGGTATTACAGATACGCAGTATTTT.

The rearrangement joins TRBV14 to TRBJ2-5; 10 positions agree with TRBD2. The CDR3 has 17 amino acids. V was pared by 1 base and J by 5 bases, with 10 bases of the junction left unmatched. Germline assignment: CDR1 SGHDN and CDR2 FVKESK. The CDR3 coding sequence is TGTGCCAGCAGCCAAGGGGTTCTAGCGGGAGTTTACGAGACCCAGTACTTC. Amino acids: CASSQGVLAGVYETQYF.

The J gene is TRBJ1-1, the V gene TRBV2; possibly TRBD1 for D (5 bases). Between the trimmed V and J ends, which lost 3 bases and 6 bases, there was a span of 17 bases. Looked up from germline, CDR1 is SNHLY and CDR2 is FYNNEI. The CDR3 has 15 amino acids. CDR3 residues: CASSDVWSGYPEAFF. The DNA of the CDR3 is TGTGCCAGCAGTGATGTTTGGTCAGGGTATCCTGAAGCTTTCTTT.

A single count supports this clonotype. The chain combines TRBV4-2 with TRBJ2-7, with D perhaps matching TRBD1 or TRBD2 (7 bases each). CDR1 LGHNA and CDR2 YNFKEQ come from the germline V gene. The V and J ends lost 1 base and 2 bases respectively, with 15 bases between them. There are 16 residues in the CDR3. CDR3 loop: CASSQARQGGTYEQYF. The CDR3 nucleotides read TGTGCCAGCAGCCAAGCGAGGCAGGGGGGGACCTACGAGCAGTACTTC.

The CDR3 region is CASRPNGYEQYF. The CDR3 region has the DNA TGTGCCAGCAGACCTAACGGGTACGAGCAGTACTTC. J is TRBJ2-7 and V is TRBV2; no clear D. Deletions cut 6 bases from V and 4 bases from J, with 10 bases between. From germline, CDR1 is SNHLY and CDR2 FYNNEI. The CDR3 has 12 amino acids.